Each of the 2 T cell receptor beta chains below was sequenced from the same sample in a study of T-cell reconstitution after alpha-beta-depleted transplantation in children. Preparing the TCRbeta library involved the use of unique molecular identifiers. TCRdb independently ran MiXCR on the PCR reads; one entry per CDR3 protein. The sample records about 210,000 distinct CDR3 sequences, approximately 17% being singletons. The sample consisted of PBMCs, mostly from graft donor cells, taken 360 days after TCRalphabeta/CD19-depleted stem cell transplant. These receptor sequences come from a male patient under 10 years old who had a stem cell transplant for acute lymphoblastic leukemia, so the T cells may come from the graft donor.

The gene calls are TRBV7-9 and TRBJ2-1, with 14 bases that match TRBD2. The CDR3 length is 17 residues. Germline-derived CDR1 and CDR2 are SEHNR and FQNEAQ (reference sequence). With V trimmed by 1 base and J by 7 bases, 6 bases remained unmatched. This CDR3 reads CASSLGTSGGSGNEQFF. The CDR3 DNA sequence: TGTGCCAGCAGCTTAGGGACTAGCGGGGGGTCAGGTAATGAGCAGTTCTTC. The entire variable domain, with the rest obtained from reference TRBV7-9 and TRBJ2-1, is as follows: DTGVSQNPRHKITKRGQNVTFRCDPISEHNRLYWYRQTLGQGPEFLTYFQNEAQLEKSRLLSDRFSAERPKGSFSTLEIQRTEQGDSAMYLCASSLGTSGGSGNEQFFGPGTRLTVL.

V is TRBV7-8 and J is TRBJ1-1, with 9 bases lining up with TRBD1. This CDR3 is 15 amino acids long. The V gene end was trimmed by 4 bases and the J gene end by 3 bases; junction bases not matched to a gene: 6. Germline V CDR1 and CDR2: SGHVS, FQNEAQ. The CDR3 bases are TGTGCCAGCAGCTACCGACAGGGGGAGTACACTGAAGCTTTCTTT. Protein: CASSYRQGEYTEAFF.